Shown below are 18 T cell receptor beta chains from a single sample sequenced in a study of CD8 T cells in Susac syndrome. Random hexamers were used to reverse transcribe an amount of roughly 0.5 to 1 ug RNA. MiXCR was run by TCRdb on the immunoSEQ multiplex PCR reads, yielding one entry per CDR3 protein. The sample gives over 350,000 distinct CDR3 sequences, 85% of which show up once; about 0.1% is in the top ten. Input material: CD8+ T cells from PBMCs. Receptor source: a human donor with multiple sclerosis.

V and J are TRBV19 and TRBJ2-7; 11 bases are shared with TRBD2. Germline CDR1 reads LNHDA; CDR2 reads SQIVND (reference sequence). The CDR3 is made up of 16 amino acids. V lost 5 bases and J lost 0; bases outside the gene matches: 6. CDR3 protein: CASSGTSGYRSYEQYF. The DNA for the CDR3 is TGTGCCAGTAGTGGGACTAGCGGTTACCGCTCCTACGAGCAGTACTTC.

This sequence joins TRBV5-4 and TRBJ2-1; no clear D gene. With 1 base removed from V and 0 bases from J, the gap between germline ends came to 5 bases. Germline lookup yields CDR1 SGHNT and CDR2 YYREEE (reference sequence). There are 14 residues in the CDR3. The DNA for the CDR3 is TGTGCCAGCAGCTTGACTCTCTCCTACAATGAGCAGTTCTTC. Protein sequence: CASSLTLSYNEQFF.

The chain combines TRBV5-1 with TRBJ1-2, with D maybe TRBD1 (5 bases). Germline loops: CDR1 SGHRS, CDR2 YFSETQ. The germline V and J ends were trimmed by 1 base and 7 bases, with 11 bases remaining between them. This CDR3 region has 13 residues. The CDR3 is CASSLTGGRGYTF. CDR3 in DNA: TGCGCCAGCAGCTTGACCGGGGGACGTGGCTACACCTTC.

The chain combines TRBV7-9 with TRBJ2-7; TRBD2 agrees at 9 bases. Trimming took 4 bases from V and 2 from J; bases not matched to a gene: 3. Germline V gene data show CDR1 as SEHNR and CDR2 as FQNEAQ (reference sequence). The CDR3 covers 14 residues. CDR3 sequence (DNA): TGTGCCAGCAGCTCTCCTAGCGGGACCTACGAGCAGTACTTC. Its protein product is CASSSPSGTYEQYF.

The V and J genes are TRBV4-1 and TRBJ1-5, with D unclear. Trimming took off 6 bases at V and 4 bases at J, with 19 bases between the two ends. The CDR3 runs to 16 residues. Germline CDR1 MGHRA, CDR2 YSYEKL. CDR3 amino acids: CASSTLMDRLNQPQHF. CDR3 bases: TGCGCCAGCAGTACTTTGATGGACCGTCTAAATCAGCCCCAGCATTTT.

A few counts support this clonotype. The CDR3, as DNA: TGTGCCAACGCGCCGGACAGGGGGGAGTACGAGCAGTACTTC. Protein sequence: CANAPDRGEYEQYF. The rearrangement links TRBV2 to TRBJ2-7, with 10 bases aligning to TRBD1. V was pared by 10 bases and J by 4 bases, with 10 bases of the junction left unmatched. Germline CDR1 and CDR2: SNHLY and FYNNEI. The CDR3 contains 14 residues.

V is TRBV7-9 and J is TRBJ2-7, with 9 bases identical to TRBD1. This CDR3 comprises 18 residues. Germline loops: CDR1 SEHNR, CDR2 FQNEAQ (reference sequence). The V segment lost 5 bases and the J segment 2 bases; nucleotides outside the gene matches: 16. CDR3 residues: CASSTNPGQGPNTYEQYF. CDR3 sequence (DNA): TGTGCCAGCAGCACTAACCCGGGACAGGGACCAAATACCTACGAGCAGTACTTC.

The chain couples TRBV5-1 to TRBJ2-2; TRBD1 matches 7 bases. This CDR3 spans 17 amino acids. Germline loops: CDR1 SGHRS, CDR2 YFSETQ. J was trimmed by 0 bases and V by 0 bases; bases with no gene match: 5. This CDR3 is CASSLGQGRSNTGELFF. DNA of the CDR3: TGCGCCAGCAGCTTGGGACAGGGTCGATCGAACACCGGGGAGCTGTTTTTT.

The V gene is TRBV27, the J gene TRBJ2-7; D is possibly TRBD2 (5 bases). Germline V lookup: CDR1 MNHEY, CDR2 SMNVEV (reference sequence). This CDR3 has 15 amino acids. Trimming left V 3 bases short and J 2 bases short, with 14 bases between. CDR3 in amino acids: CASSFLGDEAYEQYF. CDR3 DNA sequence: TGTGCCAGCAGTTTCCTCGGGGATGAGGCCTACGAGCAGTACTTC.

This chain uses TRBV7-6 with TRBJ2-5; 7 bases align to TRBD1. In germline, CDR1 is SGHVS, CDR2 FNYEAQ. The CDR3 sequence is 18 residues long. V was clipped by 2 bases and J by 0 bases; unmatched bases: 12. CDR3 in amino acids: CASSLRQGPTNNQETQYF. The CDR3 DNA reads TGTGCCAGCAGCTTACGACAGGGTCCTACTAACAACCAAGAGACCCAGTACTTC.

The chain uses TRBV29-1 and TRBJ2-7, with D unclear. Germline-derived CDR1 and CDR2 are SQVTM and ANQGSEA. The CDR3 totals 11 residues. V shed 7 bases and J shed 3 bases, with 10 bases lying between them. CDR3 DNA: TGCAGCGCCCAGTTCCTCTACGAGCAGTACTTC. This gives the protein CSAQFLYEQYF.

This clonotype has only a few counts. This chain links TRBV6-5 with TRBJ2-1, with D possibly being TRBD2 (5 bases). Germline lookup yields CDR1 MNHEY and CDR2 SVGAGI. Trimming removed 4 bases at V and 2 bases at J, with 12 bases between. This CDR3 comprises 15 residues. The CDR3 loop is CASSWSGRPYNEQFF. In nucleotides, the CDR3 is TGTGCCAGCAGTTGGAGTGGGAGACCCTACAATGAGCAGTTCTTC.

This chain joins TRBV5-4 and TRBJ2-5; tentatively, D is TRBD2 (6 bases). Germline CDR1 and CDR2: SGHNT and YYREEE (reference sequence). V dropped 3 bases and J dropped 2 bases, with 11 bases sitting between them. The length of the CDR3 is 14 residues. The CDR3 loop reads CASSSRGIQETQYF. In DNA, the CDR3 is TGTGCCAGCAGCTCGCGGGGCATACAAGAGACCCAGTACTTC.

This clonotype was recorded a few times. One junction end does not reproduce the germline sequence, and a read error may be involved. The V gene is TRBV4-1, the J gene TRBJ1-6; D unclear. CDR1 MGHRA and CDR2 YSYEKL come from the germline V gene. This CDR3 region has 13 residues. The CDR3 spells CASSQVGDSPLHF. In DNA form, the CDR3 reads TGCGCCAGCAGCCAAGTCGGAGATTCGCCCCTCCACTTT.

The rearrangement uses TRBV3-1 and TRBJ2-1; no clear D gene. V gave up 0 bases and J gave up 7 bases, with 4 bases separating them. Germline values: CDR1 LGHDT, CDR2 YNNKEL (reference sequence). The CDR3 length is 12 residues. CDR3 sequence (DNA): TGTGCCAGCAGCCAAGAGACTAATGAGCAGTTCTTC. Amino acids: CASSQETNEQFF.

J is TRBJ2-3 and V is TRBV11-3; D is perhaps TRBD2 (7 bases). The V gene lost 5 bases and the J gene lost 2 bases, with 14 bases spanning the gap. The CDR3 runs 15 residues. Germline V gives CDR1 SGHNT, CDR2 YENEEA. The CDR3: CASSPGGADTDTQYF. The CDR3 DNA is TGTGCCAGCAGCCCTGGGGGGGCTGACACAGATACGCAGTATTTT.

V usage is TRBV20-1 and J usage is TRBJ1-2, with TRBD1 identical over 9 bases. V was pared by 6 bases and J by 3 bases, with 5 bases of the junction left unmatched. CDR1 is DFQATT and CDR2 is SNEGSKA in the germline V gene (reference sequence). The CDR3 has 13 amino acids. In nucleotides, the CDR3 is TGCAGTGCAGAAGGGACAGGGTACTATGGCTACACCTTC. Protein: CSAEGTGYYGYTF.

This clonotype was counted a single time. The chain uses TRBV6-2 or TRBV6-3 and TRBJ2-2, with a tentative D call TRBD1 (6 bases). This CDR3 region has 18 residues. Germline V gene data show CDR1 as MNHEY and CDR2 as SVGEGT. Trimming took 2 bases from V and 3 from J, leaving 19 bases between them. The CDR3 spells CASSYEPRTDSYTGELFF. CDR3 DNA sequence: TGTGCCAGCAGTTACGAGCCGAGGACAGACTCTTACACCGGGGAGCTGTTTTTT.